Below are 23 T cell receptor beta chains sequenced from a single sample in a study of control samples from healthy donors and cancer patients. TCRdb's copy holds only in-frame clones and misses some; the assay was immunoSEQ multiplex PCR. The table shows 99,000 or so clones, with about 80% occurring only once. The specimen sequenced was blood. These receptor sequences come from a woman in her forties or fifties in good health.

The chain is built from TRBV12-3 or TRBV12-4 and TRBJ2-1; the D is unclear. V lost 6 bases and J 3 bases, leaving 9 bases between the germline ends. There are 13 residues in the CDR3. The DNA for the CDR3 is TGTGCCAGCAGGCTATCAGGCTACAATGAGCAGTTCTTC. This translates into CASRLSGYNEQFF.

The rearrangement uses TRBV19 and TRBJ2-5; the D gene is possibly TRBD2 (6 bases). The germline gives CDR1 LNHDA, CDR2 SQIVND (reference sequence). V lost 0 bases to trimming and J lost 1 base, with 9 bases between them. There are 15 residues in the CDR3. CDR3 sequence: CASSIDGGTQETQYF. The CDR3 nucleotides read TGTGCCAGTAGTATAGATGGGGGGACCCAAGAGACCCAGTACTTC.

The CDR3 nucleotides are TGTGCCAGCAGCTTGGGACTAGCGGGAGAATCGAGGGAGACCCAGTACTTC. As protein: CASSLGLAGESRETQYF. V gene TRBV11-3 combines with J gene TRBJ2-5; TRBD2 agrees at 14 bases. Germline V gene sequence: CDR1 SGHNT, CDR2 YENEEA. This CDR3 contains 17 residues. V lost 3 bases and J lost 5; bases outside the gene matches: 8.

The CDR3 here is CASSGGRGETQYF. Written as DNA, the CDR3 is TGTGCCAGCAGCGGGGGCCGTGGAGAGACCCAGTACTTC. This chain joins TRBV5-6 and TRBJ2-5; tentatively, D is TRBD1 (6 bases). The germline gives CDR1 SGHDT, CDR2 YYEEEE. V lost 4 bases, J lost 4 bases, and 11 bases lay in between. This CDR3 contains 13 residues.

The chain recombines TRBV28 with TRBJ1-2; D remains ambiguous. Between the trimmed V and J ends, which lost 3 bases and 8 bases, there was a span of 13 bases. The CDR3 is made up of 13 amino acids. The germline CDR1 and CDR2 sequences are MDHEN and SYDVKM. Here the CDR3 DNA reads TGTGCCAGCAGTTTCGGCAGGCTCGGCGGCTACACCTTC. As protein: CASSFGRLGGYTF.

V gene TRBV4-3 combines with J gene TRBJ2-1, with D hard to call. V was clipped by 4 bases and J by 8 bases, with 15 bases between them. The CDR3 runs 14 residues. Germline-derived CDR1 and CDR2 are LGHNA and YSLEER. Here the CDR3 reads CASSLDVAGDEQFF. CDR3 sequence (DNA): TGCGCCAGCAGCCTAGACGTTGCAGGCGATGAGCAGTTCTTC.

The chain combines TRBV7-9 with TRBJ2-1; 8 bases are a match to TRBD2. CDR3 length: 14 residues. The germline CDR1 and CDR2 sequences are SEHNR and FQNEAQ (reference sequence). Unmatched junction bases numbered 5, after V lost 5 bases and J lost 5 bases. The CDR3 loop reads CASSEREFDNEQFF. In DNA form, the CDR3 reads TGTGCCAGCAGCGAGCGGGAGTTTGACAATGAGCAGTTCTTC.

V and J are TRBV5-4 and TRBJ1-4, with 7 bases identical to TRBD1. The CDR3 covers 13 residues. CDR1 is SGHNT, CDR2 YYREEE, per germline (reference sequence). Unmatched junction bases numbered 3, after V lost 3 bases and J lost 7 bases. The CDR3 DNA is TGTGCCAGCAGCTCCAGGGGGTCTGAAAAACTGTTTTTT. Translating it yields CASSSRGSEKLFF.

This clone has a handful of counts. The chain has TRBV4-2 and TRBJ1-6, with D perhaps matching TRBD1 (5 bases). Germline lookup yields CDR1 LGHNA and CDR2 YNFKEQ. This CDR3 contains 15 residues. Trimming shortened V by 0 bases and J by 8 bases, and 11 bases separated the two germline ends. CDR3 coding DNA: TGTGCCAGCAGCCAAGAGGGGCAGCTTCATTCACCCCTCCACTTT. As protein: CASSQEGQLHSPLHF.

This clone showed up just a few times. The rearrangement joins TRBV5-4 to TRBJ2-3; D is possibly TRBD2 (5 bases). Germline V gives CDR1 SGHNT, CDR2 YYREEE (reference sequence). The CDR3 is 13 residues long. With 5 bases removed from V and 4 bases from J, the gap between germline ends came to 11 bases. In nucleotides, the CDR3 is TGTGCCAGCAGACGAGGGCCTGCAGATACGCAGTATTTT. It translates to CASRRGPADTQYF.

This chain joins TRBV7-8 and TRBJ2-2, with unresolved D. Germline lookup yields CDR1 SGHVS and CDR2 FQNEAQ. The V gene lost 5 bases and the J gene lost 1 base, with 5 bases spanning the gap. The length of the CDR3 is 13 residues. CDR3 bases: TGTGCCAGCAGCCAACAGAACACCGGGGAGCTGTTTTTT. Translated, it gives CASSQQNTGELFF.

The chain carries TRBV27 and TRBJ2-7; the D call may be TRBD1 or TRBD2 (5 bases each). The V gene's germline CDR1 is MNHEY and CDR2 SMNVEV (reference sequence). The CDR3 consists of 15 residues. V was clipped by 2 bases and J by 3 bases, with 14 bases between them. The CDR3: CASSLLGTAGYEQYF. The CDR3 DNA reads as TGTGCCAGCAGTTTACTAGGGACGGCCGGCTACGAGCAGTACTTC.

This clone has just a few counts. The J gene is TRBJ1-2, the V gene TRBV10-2; D gene ambiguous. Germline CDR1 WSHSY, CDR2 SAAADI. V dropped 6 bases and J dropped 7 bases, with 15 bases sitting between them. There are 13 residues in the CDR3. DNA for the CDR3: TGCGCCAGCAGGCCGGCCCAGGCGGGTGGCTACACCTTC. Translated, it gives CASRPAQAGGYTF.

This chain links TRBV18 with TRBJ1-1, with 9 bases aligning to TRBD1. The germline gives CDR1 KGHSH, CDR2 LQKENI. This CDR3 has 15 residues. V lost 4 bases, J lost 2 bases, and 5 bases stayed unmatched. This CDR3 reads CASSLRTGENTEAFF. CDR3 in DNA: TGTGCCAGCTCACTTAGGACAGGGGAAAACACTGAAGCTTTCTTT.

This clone showed up just a few times. The rearrangement joins TRBV5-4 to TRBJ2-7, with TRBD2 matching over 7 bases. The CDR3 spans 14 residues. The junction had 10 bases not matched to a gene; V was cut back by 4 bases and J by 6 bases. Germline V gene lookup returns CDR1 SGHNT and CDR2 YYREEE (reference sequence). This CDR3 is CASSAGGVIGEQYF. Written as DNA, the CDR3 is TGTGCCAGCAGCGCTGGGGGGGTTATTGGCGAGCAGTACTTC.

The V gene is TRBV11-3, the J gene TRBJ1-6, with no clear D. The CDR3 contains 14 residues. CDR1 and CDR2 (germline): SGHNT, YENEEA. The germline V and J ends were trimmed by 4 bases and 7 bases, with 11 bases remaining between them. CDR3 loop: CASSSGLPNSPLHF. The CDR3 bases are TGTGCCAGCAGCTCGGGCCTGCCCAATTCACCCCTCCACTTT.

The rearrangement links TRBV9 to TRBJ2-2; 11 bases are a match to TRBD2. The CDR3 length is 16 residues. The V gene end was trimmed by 1 base and the J gene end by 5 bases; junction bases not matched to a gene: 4. Germline CDR1 SGDLS, CDR2 YYNGEE. The CDR3 spells CASSVIAGGRTGELFF. The CDR3 DNA is TGTGCCAGCAGCGTAATAGCGGGAGGGCGGACCGGGGAGCTGTTTTTT.

This chain uses TRBV6-5 with TRBJ2-5; no firm D call. CDR1 and CDR2 (germline): MNHEY, SVGAGI. The length of the CDR3 is 12 residues. The ends were cut back, 6 bases at V and 0 bases at J, with 5 bases in the middle. CDR3 residues: CASRAHQETQYF. The CDR3 DNA is TGTGCCAGCAGGGCCCACCAAGAGACCCAGTACTTC.

The rearrangement links TRBV7-2 to TRBJ2-5, with 13 bases matching TRBD2. This CDR3 has 16 amino acids. V lost 5 bases, J lost 4 bases, and 7 bases stayed unmatched. The germline V gene encodes CDR1 SGHTA and CDR2 FQGNSA. The CDR3 region has the DNA TGTGCCAGCAGCACAATACTAGCGGGAGGGCGAGAGACCCAGTACTTC. It specifies CASSTILAGGRETQYF.

The chain carries TRBV4-2 and TRBJ1-2, with unresolved D. Between the trimmed V and J ends, which lost 0 bases and 2 bases, there was a span of 7 bases. The CDR3 totals 14 residues. Germline lookup yields CDR1 LGHNA and CDR2 YNFKEQ. CDR3 coding DNA: TGTGCCAGCAGCCAAGAGGGCGGGAACTATGGCTACACCTTC. This encodes CASSQEGGNYGYTF.

The CDR3 DNA follows: TGTGCCTCCGGGACTAGCGGGGGGGCAGGCACAGATACGCAGTATTTT. Protein product: CASGTSGGAGTDTQYF. This chain joins TRBV19 and TRBJ2-3; 16 bases map to TRBD2. Germline lookup yields CDR1 LNHDA and CDR2 SQIVND (reference sequence). With 11 bases clipped from V and 1 base from J, the junction kept 6 bases outside the gene matches. This CDR3 is built from 16 residues.

The J gene is TRBJ1-5, the V gene TRBV5-5; a possible D gene is TRBD1 (6 bases). V shed 2 bases and J shed 2 bases, with 11 bases lying between them. Per the germline V gene, CDR1 is SGHKS and CDR2 is YYEKEE (reference sequence). This CDR3 is 15 amino acids long. The CDR3 protein is CASSLSGAGNQPQHF. CDR3 DNA sequence: TGTGCCAGCAGCTTATCGGGGGCAGGCAATCAGCCCCAGCATTTT.

The V call is TRBV9, the J call TRBJ1-2; perhaps TRBD1 as D (6 bases). The V and J ends lost 0 bases and 0 bases respectively, with 9 bases between them. CDR3 size: 15 residues. The germline V gene has CDR1 SGDLS and CDR2 YYNGEE. The DNA of the CDR3 is TGTGCCAGCAGCGTAGTGACAGGAGCTAACTATGGCTACACCTTC. Encoded protein: CASSVVTGANYGYTF.